This entry features one T cell receptor (beta chain) sequence. The entry originates in a study of patients and donors after allogeneic stem cell transplantation. TCRdb itself ran the RT-PCR reads through MiXCR, one entry per CDR3 protein. In the table there are approximately 200,000 distinct CDR3 sequences, less than 45% of which are singletons. Germline assignment: CDR1 SGHDT and CDR2 YYEEEE. Trimming removed 1 base from V and 0 bases from J, with 17 bases in between. The CDR3 loop spans 18 amino acids. The origin of this receptor is a human donor who was either an allogeneic HSCT recipient or a stem cell or donor lymphocyte infusion donor (not recorded which). It is not recorded whose cells these are; they may come from a transplant donor. Sequencing was done on a sample of blood, either unsorted or a sorted T cell fraction (not recorded which). V gene TRBV5-6 combines with J gene TRBJ1-3; no reliable D call. The CDR3 DNA reads as TGTGCCAGCAGCTTGAGGGTTTTGGGCAGACTCTCTGGAAACACCATATATTTT. Residues: CASSLRVLGRLSGNTIYF.